The 16 T cell receptor beta chains given below trace back to one sample, sequenced in a study of beta chain features in type 1 diabetes. TCRB transcripts that were expressed got sequenced, as all of the isolated RNA had been reverse transcribed. TCRdb's table, derived via immunoSEQ multiplex PCR, lists solely in-frame clones and lacks some. The sample contains around 320,000 clones, 12% to 15% of which appear only once. Specimen: central memory CD4+ T cells from blood. The receptor set was obtained from a man aged 30-40 years in good health.

The V gene is TRBV9, the J gene TRBJ1-2; the D gene is possibly TRBD1 (6 bases). The CDR3 is 15 residues long. The germline V gene encodes CDR1 SGDLS and CDR2 YYNGEE. V was shortened by 3 bases and J by 2 bases, with 14 bases between the two germline ends. Written as DNA, the CDR3 is TGTGCCAGCAGCGCCTGGCGAGGGGGAAACTATGGCTACACCTTC. Translation: CASSAWRGGNYGYTF.

This clone appeared many times. The chain links TRBV9 to TRBJ2-7, with D uncertain. V was shortened by 0 bases and J by 2 bases, with 12 bases between the two germline ends. The CDR3 has 15 residues. Germline V CDR1 and CDR2: SGDLS, YYNGEE. The CDR3 loop is CASSVDPTSPYEQYF. The CDR3, as DNA: TGTGCCAGCAGCGTAGATCCCACCTCGCCCTACGAGCAGTACTTC. Combining the CDR3 with reference TRBV9 and TRBJ2-7 gives the whole variable domain DSGVTQTPKHLITATGQRVTLRCSPRSGDLSVYWYQQSLDQGLQFLIQYYNGEERAKGNILERFSAQQFPDLHSELNLSSLELGDSALYFCASSVDPTSPYEQYFGPGTRLTVT.

This rearrangement joins TRBV10-1 to TRBJ2-1; D is possibly TRBD1 (7 bases). Germline loops: CDR1 WNHNN, CDR2 SYGVQD (reference sequence). Trimming took 7 bases from V and 8 from J, leaving 18 bases between them. CDR3 length equals 14 residues. The CDR3 here is CASNQGDFRDEQFF. Here the CDR3 DNA reads TGCGCCAGCAACCAGGGGGACTTTAGGGATGAGCAGTTCTTC.

There are a few counts of this clone. The V call is TRBV7-9, the J call TRBJ2-3; D is uncertain. Germline CDR1 and CDR2: SEHNR and FQNEAQ (reference sequence). This CDR3 is 11 amino acids long. V was trimmed by 8 bases and J by 1 base, leaving 4 bases between them. In DNA, the CDR3 is TGTGCCAGCCAGGGCACAGATACGCAGTATTTT. Protein sequence: CASQGTDTQYF.

This chain connects TRBV5-1 to TRBJ2-3, with 10 bases identical to TRBD1. V lost 2 bases to trimming and J lost 1 base; unmatched junction nucleotides: 1. This CDR3 spans 15 amino acids. CDR1 and CDR2 from the germline V gene are SGHRS and YFSETQ. CDR3 nucleotide sequence: TGCGCCAGCAGCTTCGGGACAGGGGGCACAGATACGCAGTATTTT. Protein sequence: CASSFGTGGTDTQYF.

This clone was seen only a few times. The chain recombines TRBV27 with TRBJ1-5; D gene unclear. The CDR3 length is 15 residues. The ends were cut back, 0 bases at V and 7 bases at J, with 13 bases in the middle. Per the germline V gene, CDR1 is MNHEY and CDR2 is SMNVEV (reference sequence). As DNA, the CDR3 is TGTGCCAGCAGTTTATCAAAGAGGGCAACGCAGCCCCAGCATTTT. Its protein is CASSLSKRATQPQHF.

The CDR3 sequence: CASSRGTGGWGGRSLDNEQFF. DNA of the CDR3: TGCGCCAGCAGCCGAGGGACAGGGGGATGGGGCGGGAGGAGTCTCGACAATGAGCAGTTCTTC. This chain connects TRBV5-1 to TRBJ2-1, with 11 bases matching TRBD1. The CDR3 spans 21 residues. Germline lookup yields CDR1 SGHRS and CDR2 YFSETQ. Trimming cost V 4 bases and J 5 bases; bases outside gene matches: 23.

V and J are TRBV6-5 and TRBJ1-1, with D perhaps matching TRBD1 (5 bases). This CDR3 contains 13 residues. Germline values: CDR1 MNHEY, CDR2 SVGAGI. Trimming shortened V by 6 bases and J by 5 bases, and 13 bases separated the two germline ends. CDR3 in DNA: TGTGCCAGCAGGGTGGGGGAGCTAACTGAAGCTTTCTTT. It yields the protein CASRVGELTEAFF.

The V and J genes are TRBV30 and TRBJ1-6; D uncertain. Germline V CDR1 and CDR2: GTSNPN, SVGIG (reference sequence). V lost 5 bases to trimming and J lost 0 bases, with 14 bases between them. CDR3 size: 16 residues. In nucleotides, the CDR3 is TGTGCCTGGCAACCCCCCTCCCGCTCCTATAATTCACCCCTCCACTTT. Its protein product is CAWQPPSRSYNSPLHF.

This clone was found a few times. This CDR3 is CASRTGLGSTDTQYF. DNA of the CDR3: TGTGCCAGCAGAACAGGTCTAGGAAGCACAGATACGCAGTATTTT. The chain links TRBV6-5 to TRBJ2-3; maybe TRBD1 (5 bases). This CDR3 has 15 residues. With 6 bases removed from V and 0 bases from J, the gap between germline ends came to 13 bases. Germline lookup yields CDR1 MNHEY and CDR2 SVGAGI.

The sample holds a few counts of this clone. This chain joins TRBV19 and TRBJ2-2; D is uncertain. Germline-derived CDR1 and CDR2 are LNHDA and SQIVND (reference sequence). The V end was cut by 6 bases, the J end by 5 bases, with 19 bases between. This CDR3 is built from 16 residues. CDR3 DNA sequence: TGTGCCAGTAGAGTGGGTCAGTCCCGCGTTACCGGGGAGCTGTTTTTT. It yields the protein CASRVGQSRVTGELFF.

This clone was detected ten times or more. One end of the junction is discordant with germline, which a read error may explain. V and J are TRBV4-3 and TRBJ2-1, with D possibly matching TRBD1 (6 bases). The CDR3 totals 14 residues. CDR1 is LGHNA, CDR2 YSLEER, per germline. The CDR3 here is CASSQDLLTGPGLF. CDR3 nucleotide sequence: TGCGCCAGCAGCCAAGATCTCCTGACAGGCCCGGGTCTCTTC.

V is TRBV27 and J is TRBJ2-7; D may be TRBD2 (5 bases). Trimming removed 2 bases from V and 3 bases from J, with 8 bases in between. CDR1 is MNHEY and CDR2 is SMNVEV in the germline V gene (reference sequence). The CDR3 runs 13 residues. CDR3 nucleotide sequence: TGTGCCAGCAGTTTACGGGAAGGCTACGAGCAGTACTTC. Protein product: CASSLREGYEQYF.

The J gene is TRBJ2-5, the V gene TRBV5-4; D gene uncertain. Germline values: CDR1 SGHNT, CDR2 YYREEE (reference sequence). The V and J ends lost 4 bases and 2 bases respectively, with 12 bases between them. The CDR3 is 14 amino acids. CDR3 DNA sequence: TGTGCCAGCAGCCCTAAGGGCATACAAGAGACCCAGTACTTC. Protein sequence: CASSPKGIQETQYF.

As to this clone: Other DNA variants within this sample encode the same CDR3. J is TRBJ2-2 and V is TRBV5-1; 7 bases map to TRBD2. Trimming removed 0 bases from V and 3 bases from J; junction bases left unmatched: 5. The germline gives CDR1 SGHRS, CDR2 YFSETQ. The CDR3 spans 16 residues. The CDR3: CASSLGPGGDTGELFF. In DNA, the CDR3 is TGCGCCAGCAGCTTGGGGCCGGGGGGAGACACCGGGGAGCTGTTTTTT.

V usage is TRBV7-2 and J usage is TRBJ1-1, with D maybe TRBD1 (6 bases). Germline-derived CDR1 and CDR2 are SGHTA and FQGNSA. Trimming removed 5 bases at V and 2 bases at J, with 12 bases between. This CDR3 is 14 amino acids long. As DNA, the CDR3 is TGTGCCAGCAGCGCCCGACAGGATAACACTGAAGCTTTCTTT. Translating it yields CASSARQDNTEAFF.